A single T cell receptor (beta chain) is shown here with its context. Its cognate antigen is unknown. For CDR3 and TCR beta VDJ profiling, genomic DNA was the template used. One entry per CDR3 protein results from TCRdb running MiXCR on the reads. Here the sample spans about 180,000 distinct CDR3 sequences, about 50% being singletons. These data come from a study of CD8+CD57+ T cells in acquired aplastic anemia. Background on the study: Sorted CD4+ and CD8+ cells gave a mean 3.2 ug DNA, range roughly 0.18 to 30 ug.

Study results and caveats: No significant patient-versus-control difference appeared in CD8+ Simpson's diversity. Over 25 CD8+ CDR3 sequences occurred in both the patients and the controls.

Those patients picked for sequencing had displayed CD8+CD57+ cell expansion on flow cytometry. All patients had severe acquired aplastic anemia. This clonotype originated in a human donor with aplastic anemia. The sample consisted of sorted CD4+, CD8+, or CD8+CD57+ T cells (not recorded which) from PBMCs.

The CDR3 loop reads CAISENEEGTTGELFF. CDR3 sequence (DNA): TGTGCCATCAGTGAGAATGAGGAGGGGACCACCGGGGAGCTGTTTTTT. The J gene is TRBJ2-2, the V gene TRBV10-3, with a weak D call TRBD2 (6 bases). Per the germline V gene, CDR1 is ENHRY and CDR2 is SYGVKD. The CDR3 spans 16 residues. V was cut by 2 bases and J by 4 bases, with 14 bases left in between.